This TCR beta chain was found in a study of blood T cell repertoires in COVID-19. At the level of the study: Acute-phase and convalescent COVID-19 samples originated in the United States, Italy and Spain. Nucleic acid was either cDNA or gDNA, and it came from T cells, B-cell-depleted T cells, or PBMCs.

The CDR3 contains 15 residues. The junction had 11 bases not matched to a gene; V was cut back by 7 bases and J by 4 bases. Germline V lookup: CDR1 SQVTM, CDR2 ANQGSEA. Original processing methods: Reference gene primer amplification gave estimated nucleated cell counts. Method: immunoSEQ multiplex PCR; TCRdb's copy keeps in-frame clones and lacks some. For V, J and clone size, that table is used; D and trimming come from the DNA. There are roughly 500,000 clones in the sample; around nine tenths occur only once, and less than 2% lies in the top ten. V and J are TRBV29-1 and TRBJ2-5; 11 nucleotides agree with TRBD2. The specimen sequenced was PBMCs or T cells enriched from blood (not recorded which). The origin of this receptor is a woman aged 35 to 49 who had recovered from COVID-19. CDR3 in amino acids: CSAVSGRALGETQYF. CDR3 nucleotide sequence: TGCAGCGCTGTTAGCGGGAGGGCCTTGGGAGAGACCCAGTACTTC.